This TCR beta chain came from a study of identical twins' blood T cells. The CDR3 has 17 residues. CDR1 MNHEY and CDR2 SVGEGT come from the germline V gene. Each TCR cDNA library carried sample-specific barcodes on both ends. TCRdb re-analysed the 5' RACE reads in MiXCR, keeping a single row per CDR3 protein. Among fewer than 450,000 distinct CDR3 sequences, roughly 30% were seen once, and the ten largest hold around 5.6%. Comments on this clonotype: The target antigen is unknown. One end of the junction does not line up with germline, which may come from a read error.

General study points: V gene usage reportedly matched far better within twin pairs than unrelated donors.

The rearrangement uses TRBV6-2 or TRBV6-3 and TRBJ2-1; 9 nucleotides match TRBD2. The sample comprised PBMCs. The sequence was collected from a woman aged 18-50 years in good health. The CDR3 DNA reads TGTGCCAGCAGTTATTCCCCCGGGACTAGCTCGTACAAGGAGCAGTTCTTC. It translates to CASSYSPGTSSYKEQFF.